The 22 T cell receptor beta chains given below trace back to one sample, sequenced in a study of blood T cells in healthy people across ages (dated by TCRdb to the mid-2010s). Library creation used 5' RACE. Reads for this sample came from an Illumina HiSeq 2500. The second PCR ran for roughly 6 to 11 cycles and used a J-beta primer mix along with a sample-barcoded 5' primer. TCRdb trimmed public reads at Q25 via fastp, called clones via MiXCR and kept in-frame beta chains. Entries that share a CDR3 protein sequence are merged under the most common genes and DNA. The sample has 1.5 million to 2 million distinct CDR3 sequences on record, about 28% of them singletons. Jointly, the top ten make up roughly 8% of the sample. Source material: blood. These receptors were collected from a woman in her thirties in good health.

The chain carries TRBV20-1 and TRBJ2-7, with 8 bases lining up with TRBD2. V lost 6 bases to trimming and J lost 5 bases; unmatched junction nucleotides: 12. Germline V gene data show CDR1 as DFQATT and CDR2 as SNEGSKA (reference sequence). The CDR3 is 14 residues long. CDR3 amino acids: CSADIAGTSHEQYF. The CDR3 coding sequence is TGCAGTGCAGATATAGCGGGGACGTCCCACGAGCAGTACTTC.

CDR3 nucleotides: TGCAGCGTTGAGGACAAGTGGATGAATGGACAGCCCCAGCATTTT. Protein: CSVEDKWMNGQPQHF. The chain employs TRBV29-1 and TRBJ1-5, with a tentative D call TRBD1 (5 bases). The CDR3 runs 15 residues. Trimming took off 3 bases at V and 7 bases at J, with 19 bases between the two ends. Germline V gene sequence: CDR1 SQVTM, CDR2 ANQGSEA.

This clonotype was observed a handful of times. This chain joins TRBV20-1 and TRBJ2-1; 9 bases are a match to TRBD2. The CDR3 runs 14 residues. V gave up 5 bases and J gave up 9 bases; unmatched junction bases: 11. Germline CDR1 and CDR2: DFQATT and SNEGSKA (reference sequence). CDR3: CSAELGTSFAEQFF. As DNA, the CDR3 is TGCAGTGCTGAACTCGGGACTAGCTTTGCTGAGCAGTTCTTC.

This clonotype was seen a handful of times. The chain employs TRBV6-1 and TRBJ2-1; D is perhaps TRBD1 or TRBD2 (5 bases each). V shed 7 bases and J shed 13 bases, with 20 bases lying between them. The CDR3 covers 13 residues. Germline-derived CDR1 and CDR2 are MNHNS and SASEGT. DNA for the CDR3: TGTGCCAGCACCGGGACGGCGCAAGAGACCCAGTTCTTC. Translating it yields CASTGTAQETQFF.

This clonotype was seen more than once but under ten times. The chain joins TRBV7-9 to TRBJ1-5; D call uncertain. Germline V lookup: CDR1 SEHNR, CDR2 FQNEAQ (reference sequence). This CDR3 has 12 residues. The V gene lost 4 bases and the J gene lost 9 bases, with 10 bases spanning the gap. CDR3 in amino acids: CASSSGVAPQHF. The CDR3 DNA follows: TGTGCCAGCAGCTCCGGGGTCGCGCCCCAGCATTTT. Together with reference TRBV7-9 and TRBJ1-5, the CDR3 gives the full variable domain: DTGVSQNPRHKITKRGQNVTFRCDPISEHNRLYWYRQTLGQGPEFLTYFQNEAQLEKSRLLSDRFSAERPKGSFSTLEIQRTEQGDSAMYLCASSSGVAPQHFGDGTRLSIL.

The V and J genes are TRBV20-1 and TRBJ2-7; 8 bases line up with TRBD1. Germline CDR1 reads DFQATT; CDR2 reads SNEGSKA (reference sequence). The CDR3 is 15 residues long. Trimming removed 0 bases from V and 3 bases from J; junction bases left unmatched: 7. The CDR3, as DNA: TGCAGTGCTAGAGATCAGGGGGCGGGCGGCTACGAGCAGTACTTC. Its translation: CSARDQGAGGYEQYF.

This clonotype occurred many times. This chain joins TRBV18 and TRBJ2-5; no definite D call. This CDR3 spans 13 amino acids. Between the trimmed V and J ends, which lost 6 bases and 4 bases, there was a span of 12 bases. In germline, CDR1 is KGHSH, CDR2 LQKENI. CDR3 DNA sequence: TGTGCCAGCTCTCCCCTTCGGGCAGAGACCCAGTACTTC. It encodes CASSPLRAETQYF.

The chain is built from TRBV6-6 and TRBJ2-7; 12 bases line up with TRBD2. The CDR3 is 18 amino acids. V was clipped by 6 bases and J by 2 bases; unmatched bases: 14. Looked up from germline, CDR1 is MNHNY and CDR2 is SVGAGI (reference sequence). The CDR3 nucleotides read TGTGCCAGCAGCGCGACCACTAGCGGGAGGACTCGCCCCTACGAGCAGTACTTC. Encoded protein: CASSATTSGRTRPYEQYF.

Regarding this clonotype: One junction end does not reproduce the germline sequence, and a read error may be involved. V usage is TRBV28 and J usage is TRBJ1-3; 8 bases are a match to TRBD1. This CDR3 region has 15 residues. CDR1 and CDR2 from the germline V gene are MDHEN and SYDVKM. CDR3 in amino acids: CASSSTGEDGNTTYF. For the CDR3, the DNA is TGTGCCAGCAGCTCGACAGGGGAGGACGGAAACACCACATATTTT.

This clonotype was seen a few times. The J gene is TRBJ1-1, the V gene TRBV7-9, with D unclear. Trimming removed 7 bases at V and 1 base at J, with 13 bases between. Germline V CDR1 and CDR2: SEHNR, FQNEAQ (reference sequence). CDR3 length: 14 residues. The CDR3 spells CASTFSAENTEAFF. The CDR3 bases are TGTGCCAGCACCTTCAGCGCAGAGAACACTGAAGCTTTCTTT. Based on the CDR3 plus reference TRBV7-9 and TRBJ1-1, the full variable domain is DTGVSQNPRHKITKRGQNVTFRCDPISEHNRLYWYRQTLGQGPEFLTYFQNEAQLEKSRLLSDRFSAERPKGSFSTLEIQRTEQGDSAMYLCASTFSAENTEAFFGQGTRLTVV.

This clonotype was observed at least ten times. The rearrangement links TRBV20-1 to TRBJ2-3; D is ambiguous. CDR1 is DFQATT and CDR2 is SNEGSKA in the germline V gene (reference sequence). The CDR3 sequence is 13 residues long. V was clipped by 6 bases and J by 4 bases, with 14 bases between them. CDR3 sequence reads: CSAYIEAADTQYF. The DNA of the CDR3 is TGCAGTGCCTACATCGAGGCAGCAGATACGCAGTATTTT.

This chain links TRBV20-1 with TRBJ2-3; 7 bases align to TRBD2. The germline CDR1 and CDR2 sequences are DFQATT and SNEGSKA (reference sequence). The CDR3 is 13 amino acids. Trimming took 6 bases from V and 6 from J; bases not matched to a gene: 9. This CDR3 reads CSARGLGGDTQYF. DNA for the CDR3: TGCAGTGCCCGGGGACTCGGGGGGGATACGCAGTATTTT.

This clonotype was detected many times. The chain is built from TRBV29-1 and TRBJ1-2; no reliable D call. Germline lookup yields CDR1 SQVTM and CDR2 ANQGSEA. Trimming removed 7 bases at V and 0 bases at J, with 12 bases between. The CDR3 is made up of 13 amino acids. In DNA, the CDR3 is TGCAGCGATGCCTGGGCTCCTAACTATGGCTACACCTTC. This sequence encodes CSDAWAPNYGYTF.

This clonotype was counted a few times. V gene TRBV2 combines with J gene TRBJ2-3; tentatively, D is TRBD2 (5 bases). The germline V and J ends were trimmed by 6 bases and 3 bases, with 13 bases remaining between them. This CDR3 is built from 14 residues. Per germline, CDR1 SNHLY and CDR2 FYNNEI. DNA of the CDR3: TGTGCCAGCAGGTCGGGGAAATTGACAGATACGCAGTATTTT. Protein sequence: CASRSGKLTDTQYF.

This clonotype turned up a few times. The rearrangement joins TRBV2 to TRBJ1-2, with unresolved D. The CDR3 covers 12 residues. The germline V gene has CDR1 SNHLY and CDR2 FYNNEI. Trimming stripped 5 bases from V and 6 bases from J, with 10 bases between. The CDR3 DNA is TGTGCCAGCAGTTATCGGCCGAATGGCTACACCTTC. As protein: CASSYRPNGYTF.

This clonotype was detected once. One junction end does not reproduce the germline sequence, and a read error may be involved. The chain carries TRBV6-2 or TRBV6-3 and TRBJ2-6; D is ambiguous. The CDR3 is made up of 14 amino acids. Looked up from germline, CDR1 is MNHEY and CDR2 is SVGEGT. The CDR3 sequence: CGSSRRWGANVLTF. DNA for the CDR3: TGTGGCAGCAGCCGCAGGTGGGGTGCCAACGTCCTGACTTTC.

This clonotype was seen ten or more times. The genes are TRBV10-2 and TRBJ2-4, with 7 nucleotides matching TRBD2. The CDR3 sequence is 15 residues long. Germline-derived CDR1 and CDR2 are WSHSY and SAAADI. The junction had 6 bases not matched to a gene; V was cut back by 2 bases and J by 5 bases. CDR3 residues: CASSENGGFQNIQYF. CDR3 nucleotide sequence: TGCGCCAGCAGTGAGAACGGGGGGTTCCAAAACATTCAGTACTTC.

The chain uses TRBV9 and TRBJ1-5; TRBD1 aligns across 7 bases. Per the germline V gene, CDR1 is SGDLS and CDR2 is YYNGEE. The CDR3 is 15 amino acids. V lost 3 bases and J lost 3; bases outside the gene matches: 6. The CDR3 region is CASSADRDDNQPQHF. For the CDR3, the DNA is TGTGCCAGCAGCGCCGACAGGGATGACAATCAGCCCCAGCATTTT.

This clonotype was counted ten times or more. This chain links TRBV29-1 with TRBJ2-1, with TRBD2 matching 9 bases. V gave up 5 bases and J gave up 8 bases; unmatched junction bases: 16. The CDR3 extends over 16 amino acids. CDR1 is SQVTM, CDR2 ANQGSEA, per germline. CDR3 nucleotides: TGCAGCGTTAGTGGGCGGGGGGGCAATGTTGTCGATGAGCAGTTCTTC. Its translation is CSVSGRGGNVVDEQFF.

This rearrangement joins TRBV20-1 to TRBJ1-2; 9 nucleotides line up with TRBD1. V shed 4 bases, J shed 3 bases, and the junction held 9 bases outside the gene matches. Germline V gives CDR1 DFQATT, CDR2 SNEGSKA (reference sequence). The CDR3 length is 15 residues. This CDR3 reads CSATAQQGAYYGYTF. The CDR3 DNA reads TGCAGTGCTACCGCCCAACAGGGGGCTTACTATGGCTACACCTTC.

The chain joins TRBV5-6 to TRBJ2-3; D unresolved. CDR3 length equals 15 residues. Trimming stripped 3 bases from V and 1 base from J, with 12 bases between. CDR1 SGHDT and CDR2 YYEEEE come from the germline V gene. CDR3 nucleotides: TGTGCCAGCAGCTATCGTGCTACTGGCACAGATACGCAGTATTTT. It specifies CASSYRATGTDTQYF. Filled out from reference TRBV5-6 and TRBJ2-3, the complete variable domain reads DAGVTQSPTHLIKTRGQQVTLRCSPKSGHDTVSWYQQALGQGPQFIFQYYEEEERQRGNFPDRFSGHQFPNYSSELNVNALLLGDSALYLCASSYRATGTDTQYFGPGTRLTVL.

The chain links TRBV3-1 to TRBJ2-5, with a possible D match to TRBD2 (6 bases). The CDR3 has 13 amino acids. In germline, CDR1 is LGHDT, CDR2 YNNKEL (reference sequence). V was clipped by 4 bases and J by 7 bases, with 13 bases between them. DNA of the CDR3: TGTGCCAGCAGCCGGGACTCACCTGGGACCCAGTACTTC. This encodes CASSRDSPGTQYF.